These T cell receptor beta chains were read from a single sample in a study of T cells in pancreatic ductal adenocarcinoma. Data came from immunoSEQ multiplex PCR; TCRdb stores just in-frame clones and leaves some out. The table lists more than 85,000 clones, nearly 95% of them singletons. Sequenced sample: PBMCs. The receptor set was obtained from a human donor with pancreatic ductal adenocarcinoma. The CDR3 runs from the conserved cysteine through the conserved F or W. A D gene is named only where the DNA matches it firmly. The size of a clone is reported for some rows only, either as once, few or many, or as a class for expanded clones.

cdr3_length: 14
v_call: TRBV6-1
d_call: -
j_call: TRBJ2-5
clone_size: -
cdr3_aa: CASSLTGSVETQYF
cdr3_nt: TGTGCCAGCAGTCTAACAGGGAGTGTAGAGACCCAGTACTTC

cdr3_length: 15
v_call: TRBV30
d_call: -
j_call: TRBJ2-1
clone_size: -
cdr3_aa: CAWSVNAGELNEQFF
cdr3_nt: TGTGCCTGGAGTGTAAATGCGGGTGAATTAAATGAGCAGTTCTTC

cdr3_length: 12
v_call: TRBV7-9
d_call: -
j_call: TRBJ1-1
clone_size: -
cdr3_aa: CASSLGQWEAFF
cdr3_nt: TGTGCCAGCAGCCTTGGACAGTGGGAAGCTTTCTTT

cdr3_length: 14
v_call: TRBV5-1
d_call: -
j_call: TRBJ2-2
clone_size: -
cdr3_aa: CASSLSGEGGELFF
cdr3_nt: TGCGCCAGCAGCTTGTCCGGGGAAGGCGGGGAGCTGTTTTTT

cdr3_length: 15
v_call: TRBV28
d_call: TRBD1
j_call: TRBJ2-7
clone_size: -
cdr3_aa: CASRARDRVDYEQYF
cdr3_nt: TGTGCCAGCAGGGCAAGGGACAGGGTTGACTACGAGCAGTACTTC

cdr3_length: 14
v_call: TRBV5-1
d_call: TRBD2
j_call: TRBJ2-2
clone_size: -
cdr3_aa: CASSWSGSTGELFF
cdr3_nt: TGCGCCAGCAGCTGGAGCGGGAGCACCGGGGAGCTGTTTTTT

cdr3_length: 11
v_call: TRBV5-1
d_call: -
j_call: TRBJ1-4
clone_size: once
cdr3_aa: CASSFGEKLFF
cdr3_nt: TGCGCCAGCAGCTTCGGGGAGAAACTGTTTTTT

cdr3_length: 16
v_call: TRBV5-8
d_call: -
j_call: TRBJ2-5
clone_size: once
cdr3_aa: CASSSSGPLRGETQYF
cdr3_nt: TGTGCCAGCAGCTCGTCGGGTCCCCTCCGGGGAGAGACCCAGTACTTC

cdr3_length: 11
v_call: TRBV29-1
d_call: -
j_call: TRBJ1-1
clone_size: -
cdr3_aa: CSVDRNTEAFF
cdr3_nt: TGCAGCGTTGACCGGAACACTGAAGCTTTCTTT

cdr3_length: 14
v_call: TRBV30
d_call: -
j_call: TRBJ2-1
clone_size: -
cdr3_aa: CAWSGGLAYNEQFF
cdr3_nt: TGTGCCTGGAGTGGCGGGCTGGCCTACAATGAGCAGTTCTTC

cdr3_length: 12
v_call: TRBV30
d_call: -
j_call: TRBJ2-7
clone_size: -
cdr3_aa: CAWSRGSYEQYF
cdr3_nt: TGTGCCTGGAGTCGGGGCTCCTACGAGCAGTACTTC

cdr3_length: 15
v_call: TRBV19
d_call: -
j_call: TRBJ1-2
clone_size: once
cdr3_aa: CASSSRQTPNYGYTF
cdr3_nt: TGTGCCAGTAGTTCCCGACAGACCCCTAACTATGGCTACACCTTC

cdr3_length: 13
v_call: TRBV7-9
d_call: -
j_call: TRBJ2-7
clone_size: -
cdr3_aa: CASRKTDHYEQYF
cdr3_nt: TGTGCCAGCCGTAAGACAGATCACTACGAGCAGTACTTC

cdr3_length: 14
v_call: TRBV19
d_call: TRBD2
j_call: TRBJ2-7
clone_size: -
cdr3_aa: CASSSGGNSYEQYF
cdr3_nt: TGTGCCAGTAGTAGCGGGGGAAACTCCTACGAGCAGTACTTC

cdr3_length: 15
v_call: TRBV9
d_call: TRBD2
j_call: TRBJ2-1
clone_size: -
cdr3_aa: CASSVGGLAAYEQFF
cdr3_nt: TGTGCCAGCAGCGTAGGGGGACTAGCGGCCTATGAGCAGTTCTTC

cdr3_length: 16
v_call: TRBV13
d_call: -
j_call: TRBJ2-7
clone_size: -
cdr3_aa: CASSSGTQGDSYEQYF
cdr3_nt: TGTGCCAGCAGCTCAGGCACACAGGGTGACTCCTACGAGCAGTACTTC

cdr3_length: 15
v_call: TRBV18
d_call: -
j_call: TRBJ2-2
clone_size: once
cdr3_aa: CASSPNQEGAGELFF
cdr3_nt: TGTGCCAGCTCACCGAACCAGGAAGGTGCCGGGGAGCTGTTTTTT

cdr3_length: 16
v_call: TRBV7-6
d_call: -
j_call: TRBJ2-3
clone_size: -
cdr3_aa: CASSLSGLAPTDTQYF
cdr3_nt: TGTGCCAGCAGCTTATCTGGTCTAGCGCCCACAGATACGCAGTATTTT

cdr3_length: 12
v_call: TRBV4-1
d_call: -
j_call: TRBJ2-7
clone_size: -
cdr3_aa: CASSRDGEDKVF
cdr3_nt: TGCGCCAGCAGCCGGGACGGGGAGGATAAAGTCTTC

cdr3_length: 13
v_call: TRBV28
d_call: -
j_call: TRBJ1-1
clone_size: -
cdr3_aa: CASSLWTVYEAFF
cdr3_nt: TGTGCCAGCAGTTTATGGACAGTGTATGAAGCTTTCTTT

cdr3_length: 16
v_call: TRBV21-1
d_call: -
j_call: TRBJ1-2
clone_size: -
cdr3_aa: CARLRDRGLMDYGYTF
cdr3_nt: TGTGCCAGACTCCGGGACAGGGGGCTAATGGACTATGGCTACACCTTC

cdr3_length: 13
v_call: TRBV30
d_call: TRBD1
j_call: TRBJ1-5
clone_size: -
cdr3_aa: CALDREGNQPQHF
cdr3_nt: TGTGCCTTGGACAGGGAAGGCAATCAGCCCCAGCATTTT

cdr3_length: 14
v_call: TRBV6-5
d_call: TRBD1
j_call: TRBJ2-7
clone_size: -
cdr3_aa: CASRSRQGPHEQYF
cdr3_nt: TGTGCCAGCCGGAGCCGACAGGGTCCCCACGAGCAGTACTTC

cdr3_length: 16
v_call: TRBV7-2
d_call: TRBD2
j_call: TRBJ2-5
clone_size: -
cdr3_aa: CASQPGLALNQETQYF
cdr3_nt: TGTGCCAGTCAACCGGGACTAGCGCTAAACCAAGAGACCCAGTACTTC

cdr3_length: 14
v_call: TRBV5-4
d_call: TRBD2
j_call: TRBJ2-3
clone_size: once
cdr3_aa: CASSFGLVGDTQYF
cdr3_nt: TGTGCCAGCAGCTTTGGACTAGTTGGAGATACGCAGTATTTT

cdr3_length: 14
v_call: TRBV5-1
d_call: -
j_call: TRBJ1-2
clone_size: -
cdr3_aa: CASSLGTANYGYTF
cdr3_nt: TGCGCCAGCAGCTTGGGGACAGCGAATTATGGCTACACCTTC

cdr3_length: 14
v_call: TRBV21-1
d_call: -
j_call: TRBJ2-5
clone_size: -
cdr3_aa: CASSTLNRKETQYF
cdr3_nt: TGTGCCAGCAGCACCCTTAATAGAAAAGAGACCCAGTACTTC

cdr3_length: 14
v_call: TRBV6-6
d_call: TRBD1
j_call: TRBJ1-1
clone_size: -
cdr3_aa: CASSYVLRTGEAFF
cdr3_nt: TGTGCCAGCAGTTACGTCCTACGGACAGGGGAAGCTTTCTTT

cdr3_length: 10
v_call: TRBV20-1
d_call: -
j_call: TRBJ2-7
clone_size: -
cdr3_aa: CSAKWGRSHF
cdr3_nt: TGCAGTGCTAAGTGGGGCAGGTCACACTTC

cdr3_length: 14
v_call: TRBV19
d_call: TRBD2
j_call: TRBJ2-3
clone_size: -
cdr3_aa: CASTGLAGTDTQYF
cdr3_nt: TGTGCCAGTACTGGACTAGCGGGCACAGATACGCAGTATTTT

cdr3_length: 15
v_call: TRBV6-6
d_call: TRBD1
j_call: TRBJ1-2
clone_size: -
cdr3_aa: CASSYSPGQSYGYTF
cdr3_nt: TGTGCCAGCAGTTACTCCCCGGGACAGAGCTATGGCTACACCTTC

cdr3_length: 15
v_call: TRBV6-6
d_call: TRBD1
j_call: TRBJ2-3
clone_size: once
cdr3_aa: CASSHQTGGSDTQYF
cdr3_nt: TGTGCCAGCAGCCACCAGACAGGGGGTTCGGATACGCAGTATTTT

cdr3_length: 14
v_call: TRBV2
d_call: -
j_call: TRBJ2-7
clone_size: -
cdr3_aa: CASSTGLMGYEQYF
cdr3_nt: TGTGCCAGCAGTACAGGGTTGATGGGCTACGAGCAGTACTTC

cdr3_length: 17
v_call: TRBV18
d_call: -
j_call: TRBJ2-3
clone_size: -
cdr3_aa: CASSPPLGADSTDTQYF
cdr3_nt: TGTGCCAGCTCACCACCGCTCGGTGCGGACTCCACAGATACGCAGTATTTT

cdr3_length: 19
v_call: TRBV7-9
d_call: TRBD2
j_call: TRBJ2-3
clone_size: -
cdr3_aa: CASSSERWTSGRSTDTQYF
cdr3_nt: TGTGCCAGCAGCTCAGAGAGGTGGACTAGCGGGAGGAGCACAGATACGCAGTATTTT

cdr3_length: 15
v_call: TRBV7-8
d_call: -
j_call: TRBJ2-5
clone_size: -
cdr3_aa: CASSPTWGVRETQYF
cdr3_nt: TGTGCCAGCAGTCCAACGTGGGGGGTGCGAGAGACCCAGTACTTC

cdr3_length: 14
v_call: TRBV2
d_call: -
j_call: TRBJ1-2
clone_size: once
cdr3_aa: CASMINRRTYGYTF
cdr3_nt: TGTGCCAGCATGATCAACAGGCGCACCTATGGCTACACCTTC

cdr3_length: 15
v_call: TRBV7-2
d_call: TRBD2
j_call: TRBJ2-7
clone_size: -
cdr3_aa: CASSRTSGSSYEQYF
cdr3_nt: TGTGCCAGCAGTCGTACTAGCGGGAGTTCCTACGAGCAGTACTTC

cdr3_length: 12
v_call: TRBV30
d_call: -
j_call: TRBJ2-5
clone_size: once
cdr3_aa: CAWNRVGGTQYF
cdr3_nt: TGTGCCTGGAACAGGGTTGGGGGGACCCAGTACTTC

cdr3_length: 15
v_call: TRBV28
d_call: -
j_call: TRBJ2-7
clone_size: -
cdr3_aa: CASSLFGDNSYEQYF
cdr3_nt: TGTGCCAGCAGCTTATTCGGGGACAATTCCTACGAGCAGTACTTC

cdr3_length: 15
v_call: TRBV5-1
d_call: TRBD2
j_call: TRBJ2-1
clone_size: -
cdr3_aa: CASSLKRGTYNEQFF
cdr3_nt: TGCGCCAGCAGCTTGAAGCGGGGGACCTACAATGAGCAGTTCTTC

cdr3_length: 15
v_call: TRBV7-2
d_call: TRBD2
j_call: TRBJ2-3
clone_size: -
cdr3_aa: CASNQAGGPTDTQYF
cdr3_nt: TGTGCCAGCAATCAGGCGGGAGGGCCCACAGATACGCAGTATTTT

cdr3_length: 13
v_call: TRBV4-1
d_call: -
j_call: TRBJ1-5
clone_size: -
cdr3_aa: CASSGGDNQPQHF
cdr3_nt: TGCGCCAGCAGCGGGGGGGACAATCAGCCCCAGCATTTT

cdr3_length: 16
v_call: TRBV7-6
d_call: TRBD1
j_call: TRBJ2-3
clone_size: -
cdr3_aa: CASSLGGDRVTDTQYF
cdr3_nt: TGTGCCAGCAGCTTAGGTGGGGACAGGGTCACAGATACGCAGTATTTT

cdr3_length: 15
v_call: TRBV5-1
d_call: TRBD1
j_call: TRBJ2-2
clone_size: -
cdr3_aa: CASSFGQGATGELFF
cdr3_nt: TGCGCCAGCAGCTTCGGACAGGGGGCCACCGGGGAGCTGTTTTTT

cdr3_length: 14
v_call: TRBV19
d_call: TRBD2
j_call: TRBJ2-7
clone_size: -
cdr3_aa: CASSTLAGAYEQYF
cdr3_nt: TGTGCCAGTAGTACCCTAGCGGGGGCCTACGAGCAGTACTTC

cdr3_length: 16
v_call: TRBV21-1
d_call: -
j_call: TRBJ1-5
clone_size: -
cdr3_aa: CASSKAAGLGNQPQHF
cdr3_nt: TGTGCCAGCAGCAAAGCTGCGGGGTTGGGCAATCAGCCCCAGCATTTT

cdr3_length: 17
v_call: TRBV4-2
d_call: TRBD2
j_call: TRBJ2-5
clone_size: -
cdr3_aa: CASEDAGAAGVRETQYF
cdr3_nt: TGTGCCAGCGAGGATGCGGGCGCAGCGGGAGTTCGAGAGACCCAGTACTTC

cdr3_length: 15
v_call: TRBV28
d_call: TRBD2
j_call: TRBJ2-4
clone_size: -
cdr3_aa: CASSLGGLAENIQYF
cdr3_nt: TGTGCCAGCAGTTTGGGGGGACTAGCGGAAAACATTCAGTACTTC

cdr3_length: 15
v_call: TRBV7-8
d_call: TRBD2
j_call: TRBJ2-7
clone_size: -
cdr3_aa: CASSSPTSGSYEQYF
cdr3_nt: TGTGCCAGCAGCTCCCCGACTAGCGGGAGCTACGAGCAGTACTTC

cdr3_length: 16
v_call: TRBV4-2
d_call: TRBD1
j_call: TRBJ2-7
clone_size: -
cdr3_aa: CASSQAEGQGGYEQYF
cdr3_nt: TGTGCCAGCAGCCAAGCGGAGGGACAGGGTGGGTACGAGCAGTACTTC

cdr3_length: 14
v_call: TRBV9
d_call: TRBD2
j_call: TRBJ2-7
clone_size: -
cdr3_aa: CASSVEAGTYEQYF
cdr3_nt: TGTGCCAGCAGCGTAGAAGCGGGAACCTACGAGCAGTACTTC

cdr3_length: 15
v_call: TRBV9
d_call: TRBD1
j_call: TRBJ2-2
clone_size: once
cdr3_aa: CASSPPGQSTGELFF
cdr3_nt: TGTGCCAGCAGCCCACCGGGACAGAGCACCGGGGAGCTGTTTTTT

cdr3_length: 17
v_call: TRBV4-2
d_call: -
j_call: TRBJ2-3
clone_size: -
cdr3_aa: CASSQDQARGATDTQYF
cdr3_nt: TGTGCCAGCAGCCAAGATCAGGCCAGGGGGGCCACAGATACGCAGTATTTT

cdr3_length: 13
v_call: TRBV6-5
d_call: -
j_call: TRBJ1-2
clone_size: -
cdr3_aa: CASSYRALYGYTF
cdr3_nt: TGTGCCAGCAGTTACCGAGCCCTCTATGGCTACACCTTC

cdr3_length: 14
v_call: TRBV19
d_call: -
j_call: TRBJ2-1
clone_size: -
cdr3_aa: CASSIAGDPNEQFF
cdr3_nt: TGTGCCAGTAGTATAGCGGGGGACCCGAATGAGCAGTTCTTC

cdr3_length: 13
v_call: TRBV11-2
d_call: -
j_call: TRBJ1-3
clone_size: -
cdr3_aa: CASSLPGGHTIYF
cdr3_nt: TGTGCCAGCAGCTTACCGGGGGGACACACCATATATTTT

cdr3_length: 11
v_call: TRBV19
d_call: -
j_call: TRBJ2-3
clone_size: -
cdr3_aa: CASQITDTQYF
cdr3_nt: TGTGCCAGCCAGATTACAGATACGCAGTATTTT